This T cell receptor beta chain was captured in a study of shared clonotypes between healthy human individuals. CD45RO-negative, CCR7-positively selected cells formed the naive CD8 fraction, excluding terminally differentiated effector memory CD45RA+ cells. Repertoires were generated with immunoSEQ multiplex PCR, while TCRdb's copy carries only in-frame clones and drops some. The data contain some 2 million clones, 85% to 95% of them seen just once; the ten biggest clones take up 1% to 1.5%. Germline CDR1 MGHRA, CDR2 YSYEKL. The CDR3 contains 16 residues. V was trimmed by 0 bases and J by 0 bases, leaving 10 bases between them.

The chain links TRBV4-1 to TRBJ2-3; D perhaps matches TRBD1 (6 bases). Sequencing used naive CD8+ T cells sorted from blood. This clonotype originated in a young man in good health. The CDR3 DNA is TGCGCCAGCAGCCAAGATCGGACAGTCAGCACAGATACGCAGTATTTT. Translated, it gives CASSQDRTVSTDTQYF.